The present TCR beta chain was sequenced within a study of shared clonotypes between healthy human individuals. Study overall: Plates per donor: three CD4 naive, three CD4 memory, two CD8 naive, one CD8 memory.

Naive CD8 cells, CD45RO-negative and positively selected for CCR7, excluded terminally differentiated effector memory CD45RA+ cells. Donors comprised healthy HIV-negative adults lacking recent acute infections or vaccinations. The V segment lost 4 bases and the J segment 0 bases; nucleotides outside the gene matches: 4. Germline V gives CDR1 SQVTM, CDR2 ANQGSEA. The CDR3 has 15 amino acids. Study results and limitations: Clonotype sharing across a handful of donors was observed for around 5% of naive CD4 clonotypes. The study found lower generation probabilities in non-shared clonotypes than in those shared by all four donors.

Here immunoSEQ multiplex PCR was the method, and the copy in TCRdb shows in-frame clones only, minus some. Among more than 2 million clones listed, 80% to 95% were seen once. In the case of this clone: What it binds is unknown.

The chain is built from TRBV29-1 and TRBJ2-1, with 9 bases identical to TRBD2. Sequencing was done on a sample of naive CD8+ T cells from PBMCs. The clonotype comes from a man younger than 35 in good health. Some clones in this sample may be carry-over from other donors' samples. The CDR3, as DNA: TGCAGCGTTGGAAGCGGGGGGAGCTCCTACAATGAGCAGTTCTTC. Residues: CSVGSGGSSYNEQFF.